This TCR beta chain was profiled in a study of T cell repertoires in cytomegalovirus infection. Turning to the study itself: Indications of both CMV infection and matching HLA type were provided by public TCR beta signatures. Study results and limitations: Carriers of CMV plus the relevant HLA were identified by cumulative public TCR beta family frequency. The ex vivo response was dominated by HLA-C-restricted CMV-specific TCR beta clonotypes.

Worth noting for this clonotype: Its antigen is currently unknown.

TCRdb called the reads again in MiXCR, with one record for every CDR3 protein. The sample holds about 270,000 distinct CDR3 sequences, roughly 21% seen once. The material sequenced was cultured PBMCs, taken from culture after CMV antigen stimulation. This clonotype was sampled from a human donor in good health (CMV status not recorded). Some clones in this sample may be carry-over from other donors' samples.

CDR3 region: CASGMTGGYEQYF. Here the CDR3 DNA reads TGTGCTAGTGGGATGACAGGGGGCTACGAGCAGTACTTC. The gene calls are TRBV12-5 and TRBJ2-7; 9 positions match TRBD1. Germline V gene data show CDR1 as LGHNT and CDR2 as FRNRAP. This CDR3 region has 13 residues. V trimming: 6 bases; J trimming: 3 bases; junction bases outside the gene matches: 3.